Sequencing of this T cell receptor beta chain was carried out in a study of T-cell reconstitution after alpha-beta-depleted transplantation in children. This sample's TCRbeta library carried unique molecular identifier barcodes. One entry per CDR3 protein results from TCRdb running MiXCR on the PCR reads. The sample has some 550,000 distinct CDR3 sequences, about 18% seen once. CDR3 size: 15 residues. V lost 3 bases and J 1 base, leaving 12 bases between the germline ends. Looked up from germline, CDR1 is ENHRY and CDR2 is SYGVKD. The rearrangement joins TRBV10-3 to TRBJ2-5; unclear D gene. This material consisted of PBMCs from the stem cell graft donor, taken from the stem cell graft. This receptor was taken from a human donor who donated a stem cell graft to a child with acute lymphoblastic leukemia. The CDR3 sequence is CAISESPPSQETQYF. The CDR3 nucleotides are TGTGCCATCAGTGAAAGTCCCCCATCCCAAGAGACCCAGTACTTC.